This T cell receptor beta chain was sequenced in a study of blood T cell repertoires in COVID-19. On the study more broadly: Acute and convalescent COVID-19 samples came from the United States, Italy and Spain.

In the original workflow: It was from reference gene primer amplification that nucleated cell counts were estimated. This table comes from immunoSEQ multiplex PCR, and its TCRdb copy is limited to in-frame clones, with some not included. That table gives V, J and clone size, and the DNA gave D and trimming. Of some 49,000 clones listed, roughly four fifths were seen once; the top ten hold around 2.8%. This CDR3 contains 15 residues. Germline trimming cut 4 bases from V and 10 bases from J; bases unmatched to any gene: 10. Germline values: CDR1 SGHRS, CDR2 YFSETQ. V usage is TRBV5-1 and J usage is TRBJ1-6; 8 positions match TRBD1. This TCR came from an older woman with acute or convalescent COVID-19. Input material: peripheral blood. The CDR3 loop reads CASSRDRGSNSPLHF. The CDR3 region has the DNA TGCGCCAGCAGCCGTGACAGGGGCTCGAACTCACCCCTCCACTTT.